Listed below are T cell receptor beta chains from one sample, sequenced in a study of T cell responses to AZD1222 COVID-19 vaccine. Libraries were prepared by immunoSEQ multiplex PCR; TCRdb keeps only in-frame clonotypes and omits some of them. Among around 74,000 clones listed, just over 90% were seen once. The starting material was peripheral blood, obtained on day 0 of MenACWY control vaccination. The receptors were sampled from an adult in good health. CDR3s include the opening cysteine and the closing phenylalanine or tryptophan. D genes are given only for firm matches. The size of a clone is reported for some rows only, either as once, few or many, or as a class for expanded clones.

size	D	length	J	V	CDR3	DNA
-	TRBD1	15	TRBJ1-4	TRBV7-6	CASTNQGATNEKLFF	TGTGCCTCAACCAATCAGGGGGCAACTAATGAAAAACTGTTTTTT
-	TRBD1	14	TRBJ1-6	TRBV6-2/TRBV6-3	CASSYQGEHSPLHF	TGTGCCAGCAGTTACCAGGGGGAGCATTCACCCCTCCACTTT
once	-	15	TRBJ2-2	TRBV15	CATSANLRGDGELFF	TGTGCCACCAGCGCCAACCTAAGAGGGGACGGGGAGCTGTTTTTT
once	-	14	TRBJ1-5	TRBV28	CASSLGTGLGPQHF	TGTGCCAGCAGTTTAGGGACCGGGTTAGGGCCCCAGCATTTT
-	TRBD1	14	TRBJ1-5	TRBV28	CASSLGQATQPQHF	TGTGCCAGCAGTTTAGGACAGGCCACTCAGCCCCAGCATTTT
-	-	17	TRBJ1-1	TRBV7-9	CASSLVGEASGNTEAFF	TGTGCCAGCAGCTTAGTTGGCGAAGCTTCAGGGAACACTGAAGCTTTCTTT
-	-	17	TRBJ1-6	TRBV5-1	CASSLGGMSSYNSPLHF	TGCGCCAGCAGCTTGGGAGGGATGAGCTCCTATAATTCACCCCTCCACTTT
-	TRBD1	13	TRBJ1-5	TRBV18	CASSPGTDQPQHF	TGTGCCAGCTCACCCGGGACAGATCAGCCCCAGCATTTT
-	TRBD2	14	TRBJ2-7	TRBV7-9	CASSVTSGSYEQYF	TGTGCCAGCAGCGTGACTAGCGGGAGCTACGAGCAGTACTTC
-	TRBD1	16	TRBJ2-5	TRBV3-1/TRBV3-2	CASSQRWGQGKETQYF	TGTGCCAGCAGCCAACGGTGGGGACAGGGCAAAGAGACCCAGTACTTC
-	-	15	TRBJ2-2	TRBV7-3	CASSAVAANTGELFF	TGTGCCAGCTCGGCGGTAGCGGCGAACACCGGGGAGCTGTTTTTT
few	-	13	TRBJ2-5	TRBV18	CASSPGESGTQYF	TGTGCCAGCTCACCTGGGGAGTCGGGGACCCAGTACTTC
-	-	14	TRBJ1-2	TRBV18	CASSPPTESYGYTF	TGTGCCAGCTCACCACCCACAGAGAGCTATGGCTACACCTTC
-	-	13	TRBJ2-1	TRBV12-3/TRBV12-4	CASTLPTLGEQFF	TGTGCCAGCACCCTTCCCACTTTAGGGGAGCAGTTCTTC
-	-	14	TRBJ1-1	TRBV27	CASRTGTENTEAFF	TGTGCCAGCAGAACCGGGACGGAGAACACTGAAGCTTTCTTT
once	-	16	TRBJ2-2	TRBV18	CASSRPRDTNTGELFF	TGTGCCAGCTCACGACCCCGGGACACTAACACCGGGGAGCTGTTTTTT
-	-	12	TRBJ2-7	TRBV7-2	CASSQTWDEQYF	TGTGCCAGCAGTCAGACATGGGACGAGCAGTACTTC
-	-	15	TRBJ2-1	TRBV4-3	CASSRTGKSWDEQFF	TGCGCCAGCAGCCGTACAGGTAAATCGTGGGATGAGCAGTTCTTC
-	-	15	TRBJ1-5	TRBV7-2	CASSPGTGTNQPQHF	TGTGCCAGCAGCCCCGGGACGGGGACCAATCAGCCCCAGCATTTT
few	-	14	TRBJ2-2	TRBV11-2	CASSSLSSTGELFF	TGTGCCAGCAGCTCCCTGTCCAGCACCGGGGAGCTGTTTTTT
-	-	13	TRBJ2-2	TRBV3-1/TRBV3-2	CASSSQPAGELFF	TGTGCCAGCAGCTCCCAGCCTGCCGGGGAGCTGTTTTTT
-	TRBD1	16	TRBJ1-1	TRBV14	CASSQAGTGGAGGAFF	TGTGCCAGCAGCCAAGCTGGGACAGGGGGCGCGGGGGGAGCTTTCTTT
-	-	15	TRBJ2-1	TRBV18	CASSPPKTGYNEQFF	TGTGCCAGCTCACCCCCGAAAACAGGGTACAATGAGCAGTTCTTC
few	TRBD2	16	TRBJ2-7	TRBV5-1	CASSLENPSGPYEQYF	TGCGCCAGCAGCTTGGAAAATCCTAGCGGGCCCTACGAGCAGTACTTC
-	TRBD1	12	TRBJ2-7	TRBV19	CASSYRGGEQYF	TGTGCCAGTAGTTACAGGGGTGGGGAGCAGTACTTC
few	TRBD1	14	TRBJ2-1	TRBV25-1	CASSRTGGYNEQFF	TGTGCCAGCAGTAGGACAGGGGGCTACAATGAGCAGTTCTTC